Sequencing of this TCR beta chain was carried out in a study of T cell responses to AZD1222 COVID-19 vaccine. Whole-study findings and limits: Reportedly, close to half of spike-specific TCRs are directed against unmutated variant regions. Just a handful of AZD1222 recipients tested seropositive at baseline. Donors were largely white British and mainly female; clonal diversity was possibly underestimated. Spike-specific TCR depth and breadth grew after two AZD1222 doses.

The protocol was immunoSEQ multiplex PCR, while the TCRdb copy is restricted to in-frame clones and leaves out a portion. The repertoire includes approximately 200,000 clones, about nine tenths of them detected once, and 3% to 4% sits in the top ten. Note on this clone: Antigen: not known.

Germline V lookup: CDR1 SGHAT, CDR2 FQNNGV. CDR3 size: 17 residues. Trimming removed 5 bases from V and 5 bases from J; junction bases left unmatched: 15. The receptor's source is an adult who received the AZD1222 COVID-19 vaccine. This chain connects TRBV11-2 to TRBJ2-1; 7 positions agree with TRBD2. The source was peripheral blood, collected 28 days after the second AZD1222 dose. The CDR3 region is CASSGRARLAEHNEQFF. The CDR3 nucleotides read TGTGCCAGCAGCGGTAGGGCCCGGCTAGCGGAACACAATGAGCAGTTCTTC.